A selection of T cell receptor beta chains follows, all from one sample in a study of blood T cell repertoires in COVID-19. TCRdb's copy holds only in-frame clones and misses some; the assay was immunoSEQ multiplex PCR. The sample consists of about 170,000 clones, 70% to 90% of them appearing once. The sample taken for sequencing was peripheral blood. The receptor set was obtained from an elderly man with COVID-19, enrolled during active disease. Each CDR3 is given with its conserved first and last residue.

cdr3_aa	v_call	j_call
CASMGPYTQYF	TRBV6-5	TRBJ2-3
CASSLTGTSGTGELFF	TRBV5-1	TRBJ2-2
CASSFLPPNTEAFF	TRBV5-6	TRBJ1-1
CASSLNSGTASSSPLHF	TRBV28	TRBJ1-6
CASSRPTSGVLEQYF	TRBV5-1	TRBJ2-7
CASSLGWGATNEKLFF	TRBV5-1	TRBJ1-4
CASSLAVNRACYF	TRBV7-9	TRBJ2-5
CASSPGTIGETQYF	TRBV11-3	TRBJ2-5
CASSYYGGGYNEQFF	TRBV6-6	TRBJ2-1
CSVKGGADTQYF	TRBV29-1	TRBJ2-3
CASSPTSGDPYNEQFF	TRBV19	TRBJ2-1
CASREGLAGVYNEQFF	TRBV2	TRBJ2-1
CASADRMDTEAFF	TRBV6-5	TRBJ1-1
CASSLQGSYTEAFF	TRBV5-4	TRBJ1-1
CASSQWDRGRNEAFF	TRBV3-1/TRBV3-2	TRBJ1-1
CATSPGHSTGELFF	TRBV15	TRBJ2-2
CASSIQVSNTEAFF	TRBV5-1	TRBJ1-1
CASSYPGQGNNEQFF	TRBV6-5	TRBJ2-1
CASSLTGSGETQYF	TRBV7-3	TRBJ2-5
CASSRLWQETQYF	TRBV6-6	TRBJ2-5
CASSQQGASEQFF	TRBV7-9	TRBJ2-1
CASSPQSGTGLGPQHF	TRBV5-5	TRBJ1-5
CATSDSGSSYNEQFF	TRBV24-1	TRBJ2-1
CASSTETGPNTIYF	TRBV9	TRBJ1-3
CASSEASRQAVPGANVLTF	TRBV6-1	TRBJ2-6
CASSYRSRQGTDTQYF	TRBV6-2/TRBV6-3	TRBJ2-3
CASSFLAGELGEQFF	TRBV5-4	TRBJ2-1
CASSSPGTAYTEAFF	TRBV7-9	TRBJ1-1
CASSQGLLAANGELFF	TRBV4-3	TRBJ2-2
CASNSGDQPQHF	TRBV19	TRBJ1-5
CASSYSGGTLGYTF	TRBV6-5	TRBJ1-2
CASSRDRGNYGYTF	TRBV7-2	TRBJ1-2
CASSSGTGGYGYTF	TRBV28	TRBJ1-2
CSVVAGAATSYTF	TRBV29-1	TRBJ1-2
CASSYRAAVYGYTF	TRBV4-1	TRBJ1-2
CASGRGSYEQYF	TRBV10-3	TRBJ2-7
CASSFQQGGETQYF	TRBV7-2	TRBJ2-5
CASSFTGVNQPQHF	TRBV7-2	TRBJ1-5
CASSLRQGRGGDTQYF	TRBV5-4	TRBJ2-3
CASREQGSRGGKLFF	TRBV2	TRBJ1-4
CASSLTSGTGSTDTQYF	TRBV7-3	TRBJ2-3
CASNTRGAYEQYF	TRBV12-3/TRBV12-4	TRBJ2-7
CASSTGTGTDTQYF	TRBV5-1	TRBJ2-3
CASRSAGANLGYTF	TRBV27	TRBJ1-2
CASSLLSSDPREFF	TRBV5-1	TRBJ2-1
CASSPSSGTGGSYEQYF	TRBV4-1	TRBJ2-7
CASSATQTSVDYGYTF	TRBV5-5	TRBJ1-2
CSASWVWSEQFF	TRBV20-1	TRBJ2-1
CASSPDRGYNSPLHF	TRBV11-2	TRBJ1-6
CASSLAGGQGNTEAFF	TRBV5-1	TRBJ1-1
CASRRQGVGDTQYF	TRBV27	TRBJ2-3
CASSFLGTGGLEQYF	TRBV5-6	TRBJ2-7
CASSQYRGDYGYTF	TRBV3-1/TRBV3-2	TRBJ1-2
CASSQGLVKYF	TRBV4-2	TRBJ2-3
CASSVGDRDEQYF	TRBV9	TRBJ2-7
CASSSILAGGLDEQFF	TRBV7-9	TRBJ2-1
CASSKGGSTGGIPNYGYTF	TRBV21-1	TRBJ1-2
CASSWTGTGISIQYF	TRBV7-3	TRBJ2-4
CASDNFIMNTEAFF	TRBV6-5	TRBJ1-1
CASSYQGGAGQPQHF	TRBV6-5	TRBJ1-5